This TCR beta chain derives from a study of cytomegalovirus exposure and HLA in healthy donors. V gave up 1 base and J gave up 0 bases; unmatched junction bases: 3. Germline loops: CDR1 SGHAT, CDR2 FQNNGV. The CDR3 length is 17 residues. To note about this clone: What it recognizes is unknown.

Study results and limitations: It was reportedly the case that the classifier diagnosed cytomegalovirus status with high specificity and sensitivity. A few of the chains that were CMV-associated were confirmed in vitro to be specific for CMV antigens. According to the study, some 160 TCR beta chains were cytomegalovirus-associated. The finding came from a later analysis; first-cohort TCR clusters tended to co-occur in the 120 or so validation repertoires.

TCRdb keeps only in-frame clones here, not all; method: immunoSEQ multiplex PCR. Found here are roughly 330,000 clones, about 85% of them singletons; the top ten hold approximately 1.1%. The rearrangement joins TRBV11-2 to TRBJ2-3; 11 positions agree with TRBD2. Material for sequencing was PBMCs. The receptor was isolated from a woman younger than 45 in good health and CMV-seropositive. This CDR3 reads CASSLGGLAASTDTQYF. The CDR3 DNA follows: TGTGCCAGCAGCTTAGGGGGACTAGCGGCTAGCACAGATACGCAGTATTTT.